The source of this T cell receptor (beta chain) is a study of OX40 agonist ivuxolimab in advanced cancers. The CDR3 runs 15 residues. J lost 0 bases, V lost 3 bases, and 2 bases had no gene match. Germline loops: CDR1 SGHAT, CDR2 FQNNGV. Libraries were prepared by immunoSEQ multiplex PCR; TCRdb keeps only in-frame clonotypes and omits some of them. The data contain tens of thousands of clones, 75% to 95% of them singletons. This clonotype was sampled from an adult with an advanced solid tumor such as melanoma, head and neck, liver or kidney cancer. V gene TRBV11-2 combines with J gene TRBJ2-3; the match to TRBD2 covers 8 bases. The sample consisted of CD4+ or CD8+ T cells sorted from blood, taken in a trial of the OX40 agonist ivuxolimab. CDR3 coding DNA: TGTGCCAGCAGCTTTTTAGCGGGAAGCACAGATACGCAGTATTTT. This translates into CASSFLAGSTDTQYF.